These 8 T cell receptor beta chains were sequenced from one sample in a study of beta chain features in type 1 diabetes. Every isolated RNA sample was fully reverse transcribed, so sequencing captured expressed TCRB transcripts. TCRdb's table, derived via immunoSEQ multiplex PCR, lists solely in-frame clones and lacks some. The sample lists tens of thousands of clones, 30% to 35% occurring once. The specimen was stem cell memory CD4+ T cells from blood. All receptors derive from a woman in her late teens or twenties in good health.

This chain joins TRBV30 and TRBJ2-3; TRBD1 aligns across 9 bases. The CDR3 has 15 amino acids. Germline assignment: CDR1 GTSNPN and CDR2 SVGIG (reference sequence). V gave up 2 bases and J gave up 1 base; unmatched junction bases: 4. The CDR3 nucleotides are TGTGCCTGGAGTTCCCGGACAGGGGGCACAGATACGCAGTATTTT. Translating gives CAWSSRTGGTDTQYF.

In its sample, this clone was seen a few times. The J gene is TRBJ2-1, the V gene TRBV5-4; 12 bases are shared with TRBD2. CDR1 is SGHNT and CDR2 is YYREEE in the germline V gene (reference sequence). Germline trimming cut 0 bases from V and 6 bases from J; bases unmatched to any gene: 13. The CDR3 sequence is 19 residues long. CDR3 amino acids: CASSLGRAALAGGPNEQFF. The CDR3 DNA follows: TGTGCCAGCAGCTTGGGCAGGGCTGCCCTAGCGGGAGGGCCCAATGAGCAGTTCTTC.

The chain has TRBV6-5 and TRBJ1-1; TRBD1 agrees at 9 bases. J was trimmed by 0 bases and V by 3 bases; bases with no gene match: 5. The CDR3 spans 16 residues. Germline V gene sequence: CDR1 MNHEY, CDR2 SVGAGI. The CDR3 protein is CASSYLRTGVNTEAFF. The CDR3 DNA sequence: TGTGCCAGCAGTTATCTTCGGACAGGGGTGAACACTGAAGCTTTCTTT.

This rearrangement joins TRBV7-3 to TRBJ2-1, with TRBD2 matching 10 bases. The CDR3 is 15 residues long. Germline loops: CDR1 SGHTA, CDR2 FQGTGA. Trimming cost V 2 bases and J 7 bases; bases outside gene matches: 5. CDR3 sequence: CASSLGAGGLNEQFF. The CDR3 DNA is TGTGCCAGCAGCTTAGGAGCGGGGGGGCTTAATGAGCAGTTCTTC.

This clone has only a few counts. This chain links TRBV12-5 with TRBJ1-1, with TRBD1 identical over 7 bases. Trimming took 3 bases from V and 8 from J; bases not matched to a gene: 3. The CDR3 contains 12 residues. The V gene's germline CDR1 is LGHNT and CDR2 FRNRAP. The CDR3 DNA is TGTGCTAGTGGTTTCCCGGACAGGGAAGCTTTCTTT. It codes for CASGFPDREAFF.

V gene TRBV30 combines with J gene TRBJ2-7, with 8 bases that match TRBD2. CDR1 GTSNPN and CDR2 SVGIG come from the germline V gene (reference sequence). The CDR3 is 13 residues long. V trimming: 2 bases; J trimming: 5 bases; junction bases outside the gene matches: 5. The CDR3 bases are TGTGCCTGGAGTAAAGCGGGAGCCGACGAGCAGTACTTC. It translates to CAWSKAGADEQYF.

This clone was picked up a small number of times. The rearrangement joins TRBV18 to TRBJ2-5, with 7 bases that match TRBD2. This CDR3 spans 15 amino acids. V lost 6 bases and J lost 2; bases outside the gene matches: 9. Germline loops: CDR1 KGHSH, CDR2 LQKENI. CDR3 DNA: TGTGCCAGCTCGCCCCCCGGGACTAAACAAGAGACCCAGTACTTC. Its protein is CASSPPGTKQETQYF.

V gene TRBV7-2 combines with J gene TRBJ2-5, with D unresolved. V was pared by 5 bases and J by 4 bases, with 11 bases between. Germline V gene sequence: CDR1 SGHTA, CDR2 FQGNSA. The CDR3 contains 13 residues. Here the CDR3 DNA reads TGTGCCAGCAGCCCCAGTCGGAGAGAGACCCAGTACTTC. As protein: CASSPSRRETQYF.